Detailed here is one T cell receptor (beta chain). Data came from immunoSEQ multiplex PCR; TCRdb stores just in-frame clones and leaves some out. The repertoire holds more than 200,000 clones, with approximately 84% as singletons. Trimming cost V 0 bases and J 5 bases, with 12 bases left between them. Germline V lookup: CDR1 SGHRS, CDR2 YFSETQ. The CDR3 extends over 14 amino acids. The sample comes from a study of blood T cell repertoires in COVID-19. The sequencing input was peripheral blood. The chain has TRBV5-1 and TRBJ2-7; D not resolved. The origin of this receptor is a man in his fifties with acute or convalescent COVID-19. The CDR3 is CASSLAWSMDEQYF. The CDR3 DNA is TGCGCCAGCAGCTTGGCCTGGAGTATGGACGAGCAGTACTTC.